This T cell receptor (beta chain) was identified in a study of blood T cell repertoires in COVID-19. CDR3 length: 15 amino acids. Per germline, CDR1 KGHDR and CDR2 SFDVKD. The V gene end was trimmed by 5 bases and the J gene end by 2 bases; junction bases not matched to a gene: 6. In the study's own analysis: Amplification of reference gene primers provided the estimated nucleated cell counts. Produced via immunoSEQ multiplex PCR; TCRdb's table is partial and in-frame only. That table gives V, J and clone size, and the DNA gave D and trimming. The sample shows roughly 150,000 clones, over 85% of them seen only once.

Sequencing was carried out using peripheral blood. This sequence joins TRBV24-1 and TRBJ2-3, with 7 nucleotides matching TRBD2. This TCR was sampled from a man aged 60-69 years with active or convalescent COVID-19. The chain's CDR3 is CATSVGREITDTQYF. DNA for the CDR3: TGTGCCACCAGTGTGGGGCGGGAGATCACAGATACGCAGTATTTT.